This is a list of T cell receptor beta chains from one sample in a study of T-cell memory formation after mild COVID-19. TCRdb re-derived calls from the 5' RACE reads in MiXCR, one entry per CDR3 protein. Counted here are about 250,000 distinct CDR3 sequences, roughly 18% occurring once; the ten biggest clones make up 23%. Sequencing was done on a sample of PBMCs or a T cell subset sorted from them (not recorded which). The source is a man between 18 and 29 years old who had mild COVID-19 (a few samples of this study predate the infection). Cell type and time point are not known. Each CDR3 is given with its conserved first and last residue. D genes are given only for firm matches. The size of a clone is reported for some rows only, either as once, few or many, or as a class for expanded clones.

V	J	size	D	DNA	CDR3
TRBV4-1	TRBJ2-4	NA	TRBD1	TGCGCCAGCAGCCAACCGAGGACAGGGGGTATGGACATGCAGTACTTC	CASSQPRTGGMDMQYF
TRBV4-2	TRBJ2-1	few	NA	TGTGCCAGCAGCCAAGGGGCCGGGCGACCACCCCTCAATGAGCAGTTCTTC	CASSQGAGRPPLNEQFF
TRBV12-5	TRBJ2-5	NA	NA	TGTGCTAGTGGTTTGGACGTGGTTGCTGGCGAGACCCAGTACTTC	CASGLDVVAGETQYF
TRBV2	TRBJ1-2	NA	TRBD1	TGTGCCAGCAGTGAAGCGGGACAGACTAACTATGGCTACACCTTC	CASSEAGQTNYGYTF
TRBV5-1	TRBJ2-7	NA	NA	TGCGCCAGCAGCTTTGGACCGTCACCCTACGAGCAGTACTTC	CASSFGPSPYEQYF
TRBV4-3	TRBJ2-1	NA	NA	TGCGCCAGCAGCCCCTTAGGGGCCAATGAGCAGTTCTTC	CASSPLGANEQFF
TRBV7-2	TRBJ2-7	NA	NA	TGTGCCAGCAGCGGTGGGGCACCGGCCGAGCAGTACTTC	CASSGGAPAEQYF
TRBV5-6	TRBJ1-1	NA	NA	TGTGCCAGCAGCTTACCAGGGGCGGGCACTGAAGCTTTCTTT	CASSLPGAGTEAFF
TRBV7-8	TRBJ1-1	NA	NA	TGTGCCAGCAGCCAGCCACCCGGTGGCACTGAAGCTTTCTTT	CASSQPPGGTEAFF
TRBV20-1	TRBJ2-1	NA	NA	TGCAGTGCTAGCAAGATTCCTCTAGGTGCCTACAATGAGCAGTTCTTC	CSASKIPLGAYNEQFF
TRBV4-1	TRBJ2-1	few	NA	TGCGCCAGCAGCCAAGATTTATGGCAGGGGTTCAATGAGCAGTTCTTC	CASSQDLWQGFNEQFF
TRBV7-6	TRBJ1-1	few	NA	TGTGCCAGCAGCTTAGAGTCAACCCCCAGGGCCACTGAAGCTTTCTTT	CASSLESTPRATEAFF
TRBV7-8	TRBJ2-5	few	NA	TGTGCCAGCAGCTTAGCGTGGGGTCGGGTTAAAGAGACCCAGTACTTC	CASSLAWGRVKETQYF
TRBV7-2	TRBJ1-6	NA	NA	TGTGCCAGCAGCGTACAACAGGGTTCACCCCTCCACTTT	CASSVQQGSPLHF
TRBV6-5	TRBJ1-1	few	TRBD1	TGTGCCAGTAGTTACATATGGACAGGGGAGAACACTGAAGCTTTCTTT	CASSYIWTGENTEAFF
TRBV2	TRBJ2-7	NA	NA	TGTGCCAGCAGTGATCACCTAAGTTCCGACGAGCAGTACTTC	CASSDHLSSDEQYF
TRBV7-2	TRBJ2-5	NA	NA	TGTGCCAGCAGCTTAAGGGAGATTGAGACCCAGTACTTC	CASSLREIETQYF
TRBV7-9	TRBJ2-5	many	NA	TGTGCCAGCAGCTTGGTAGCCCGAGAGACCCAGTACTTC	CASSLVARETQYF
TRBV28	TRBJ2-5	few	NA	TGTGCCGCCCGGGGGCCCGCCGTCCAGTACTTC	CAARGPAVQYF
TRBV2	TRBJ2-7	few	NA	TGTGCCAGCACAGGGGCACAACTCTACGAGCAGTACTTC	CASTGAQLYEQYF
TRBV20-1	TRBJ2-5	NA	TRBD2	TGCAGTGCCCTAAGCGGGGGGGCCGGGACCCAGTACTTC	CSALSGGAGTQYF
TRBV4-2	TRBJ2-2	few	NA	TGTGCCAGCAGCCAAGATCCCGGCCTTCTCGCCGGGGAGCTGTTTTTT	CASSQDPGLLAGELFF
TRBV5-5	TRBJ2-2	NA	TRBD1	TGTGCCAGCAGCTCCTGGACAGGCACCGGGGAGCTGTTTTTT	CASSSWTGTGELFF
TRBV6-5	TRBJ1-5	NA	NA	TGTGCCAGCAGAAAAGACGGTGGGGGTGAAGGATTGGATCAGCCCCAGCATTTT	CASRKDGGGEGLDQPQHF
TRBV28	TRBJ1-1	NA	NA	TGTGCCACCATCAGTAGCACTGAAGCTTTCTTT	CATISSTEAFF
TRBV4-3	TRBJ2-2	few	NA	TGCGCCAGCAGCCAAGATCGGGCCCCGAACACCGGGGAGCTGTTTTTT	CASSQDRAPNTGELFF
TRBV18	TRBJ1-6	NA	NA	TGTGCCAGCTCACCGACACAGGGATACTCACCCCTCCACTTT	CASSPTQGYSPLHF
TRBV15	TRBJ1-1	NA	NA	TGTGCCACCAGCATGCACGCAGGGGAAGGCACTGAAGCTTTCTTT	CATSMHAGEGTEAFF
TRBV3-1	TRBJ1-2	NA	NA	TGTGCCAGCAGCCAAGTCTATGGGGGGACCTATGGCTACACCTTC	CASSQVYGGTYGYTF
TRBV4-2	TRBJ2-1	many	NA	TGTGCCAGCAGCCTCCACCCCGGTCCCTTAGGCTACAATGAGCAGTTCTTC	CASSLHPGPLGYNEQFF
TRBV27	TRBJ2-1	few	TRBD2	TGTGCCAGCAGTTATGCGGGGGGGTTTGAGCAGTTCTTC	CASSYAGGFEQFF
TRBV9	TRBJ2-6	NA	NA	TGTGCCAGCAGCGTACAGGGCTCTGGGGCCAACGTCCTGACTTTC	CASSVQGSGANVLTF
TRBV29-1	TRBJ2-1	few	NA	TGCAGCGTCGAGAGGGGAGGACACAATGAGCAGTTCTTC	CSVERGGHNEQFF
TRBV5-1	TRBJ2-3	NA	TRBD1	TGCGCCAGCAGCACCCCTCAGACAGGGCGGGTCACAGATACGCAGTATTTT	CASSTPQTGRVTDTQYF
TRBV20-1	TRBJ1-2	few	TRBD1	TGCAGTGCGAGAAACCGGGACAGGGGAGCTGCTGGCTACACCTTC	CSARNRDRGAAGYTF
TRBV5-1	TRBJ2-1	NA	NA	TGCGCCAGCAGCTTGCAGGGGAGCAATGAGCAGTTCTTC	CASSLQGSNEQFF
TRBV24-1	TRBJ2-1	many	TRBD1	TGTGCCACCAGTGATATCCCGGGACAGGGTTTCGTGCATGAGCAGTTCTTC	CATSDIPGQGFVHEQFF
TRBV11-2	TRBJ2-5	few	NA	TGTGCCAGCAGCTTATGGAAGGAGACCCAGTACTTC	CASSLWKETQYF
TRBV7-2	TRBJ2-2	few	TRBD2	TGTGCCAGCAGCCGGGACTACAACACCGGGGAGCTGTTTTTT	CASSRDYNTGELFF
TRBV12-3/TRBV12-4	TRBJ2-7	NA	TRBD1	TGTGCCAGCAGTGGACAGGGGGTTGAGTTCTCCTACGAGCAGTACTTC	CASSGQGVEFSYEQYF
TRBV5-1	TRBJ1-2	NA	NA	TGCGCCAGCAGCCCTGAGTCAAGAGATGGCTACACCTTC	CASSPESRDGYTF
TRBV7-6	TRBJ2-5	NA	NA	TGTGCCAGCAGCGCAGCGCAAGAGACCCAGTACTTC	CASSAAQETQYF
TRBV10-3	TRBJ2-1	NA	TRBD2	TGTGCCATCAGTGACCGGGCGGGGGGCTCCTACAATGAGCAGTTCTTC	CAISDRAGGSYNEQFF
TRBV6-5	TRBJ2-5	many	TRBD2	TGTGCCAGCAGTTACCTTGGTCTAGCGGAAGAGACCCAGTACTTC	CASSYLGLAEETQYF
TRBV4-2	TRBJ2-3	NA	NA	TGTGCCAGCAGCCAAGATAGGCGGGTGATTGATACGCAGTATTTT	CASSQDRRVIDTQYF
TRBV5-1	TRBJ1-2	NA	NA	TGCGCCAGCAGCGTACGACGGGGTCGGTATGGCTACACCTTC	CASSVRRGRYGYTF
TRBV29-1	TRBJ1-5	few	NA	TGCAGCGTTGAACAGGGTCCTGGCCAGCCCCAGCATTTT	CSVEQGPGQPQHF
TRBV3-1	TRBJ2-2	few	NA	TGTGCCAGCAGCAAAGCGGGCCTACAGACCGGGGAGCTGTTTTTT	CASSKAGLQTGELFF
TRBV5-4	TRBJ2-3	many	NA	TGTGCCAGCAGCCACGACAATAGCGGTCTAGATACGCAGTATTTT	CASSHDNSGLDTQYF